This passage covers 31 T cell receptor beta chains from one sample sequenced in a study of T cells in Graves' hyperthyroidism and ophthalmopathy. RNA transcripts served as the template for amplifying TCR beta CDR3 regions. When the TCR CDR3 underwent first-round RT-PCR, the HTBI primer set was used. Each CDR3 protein is one row after TCRdb ran MiXCR on the multiplex PCR reads. This sample has about 350,000 distinct CDR3 sequences, with 14% found just once. Input material: blood. Receptor source: a woman in her thirties with Graves' hyperthyroidism.

A few counts support this clonotype. The chain carries TRBV9 and TRBJ2-1, with 8 nucleotides matching TRBD2. V trimming: 4 bases; J trimming: 0 bases; junction bases outside the gene matches: 6. Germline-derived CDR1 and CDR2 are SGDLS and YYNGEE. CDR3 length equals 16 residues. CDR3 sequence: CASSSSTSGSYNEQFF. The CDR3 region has the DNA TGTGCCAGCAGCTCCAGCACTAGCGGCTCCTACAATGAGCAGTTCTTC.

V is TRBV28 and J is TRBJ2-5, with 7 bases identical to TRBD1. From germline, CDR1 is MDHEN and CDR2 SYDVKM. The CDR3 length is 15 residues. V was pared by 4 bases and J by 5 bases, with 10 bases of the junction left unmatched. The CDR3 loop is CASSYPRQGGETQYF. The CDR3 nucleotides are TGTGCCAGCAGTTACCCTAGACAGGGCGGGGAGACCCAGTACTTC.

The rearrangement uses TRBV4-1 and TRBJ2-7, with 11 bases aligning to TRBD2. The CDR3 has 16 amino acids. The V and J ends lost 1 base and 4 bases, in that order; junction bases with no gene match: 6. CDR1 is MGHRA and CDR2 is YSYEKL in the germline V gene. The CDR3 DNA is TGCGCCAGCAGCCAAGGACTAGCGGGACCCGTGTACGAGCAGTACTTC. This gives the protein CASSQGLAGPVYEQYF.

The chain is built from TRBV12-3 or TRBV12-4 and TRBJ1-3; no definite D call. The V gene lost 1 base and the J gene lost 8 bases, with 12 bases spanning the gap. This CDR3 is built from 14 residues. As DNA, the CDR3 is TGTGCCAGCAGTTTAGGCCCCGGGGATGACACCATATATTTT. Its translation is CASSLGPGDDTIYF.

A few counts support this clonotype. The CDR3 loop is CAWSPKTGNNEQFF. The CDR3, as DNA: TGTGCCTGGAGTCCCAAGACAGGCAACAATGAGCAGTTCTTC. The V gene is TRBV30, the J gene TRBJ2-1; possibly TRBD1 for D (6 bases). The CDR3 runs to 14 residues. CDR1 and CDR2 from the germline V gene are GTSNPN and SVGIG (reference sequence). Trimming cost V 2 bases and J 5 bases, with 13 bases left between them.

The chain recombines TRBV5-6 with TRBJ2-2; TRBD2 matches 11 bases. After removal of 4 bases from V and 0 bases from J, the junction contained 17 bases not matched to a gene. Per germline, CDR1 SGHDT and CDR2 YYEEEE. The CDR3 totals 21 residues. The CDR3 DNA follows: TGTGCCAGCAGCGTACTTGACAGACGACTAGCGGGACGTTCGAACACCGGGGAGCTGTTTTTT. This encodes CASSVLDRRLAGRSNTGELFF.

This clonotype showed up many times. The CDR3 loop is CSVERASGPLETQYF. The CDR3 coding sequence is TGCAGCGTTGAACGGGCCAGCGGCCCCTTGGAGACCCAGTACTTC. The chain employs TRBV29-1 and TRBJ2-5, with a tentative D call TRBD2 (5 bases). Germline V gene sequence: CDR1 SQVTM, CDR2 ANQGSEA. Trimming removed 2 bases at V and 5 bases at J, with 18 bases between. CDR3 length: 15 amino acids.

The sample holds many counts of this clonotype. The V call is TRBV12-3 or TRBV12-4, the J call TRBJ2-1; 9 bases are a match to TRBD1. The V and J ends lost 3 bases and 12 bases, in that order; junction bases with no gene match: 9. There are 14 residues in the CDR3. CDR3 sequence: CASSFPGQGRMQFF. CDR3 sequence (DNA): TGTGCCAGCAGTTTCCCGGGACAGGGAAGGATGCAGTTCTTC.

This clonotype has at least ten counts. The chain carries TRBV28 and TRBJ1-1; no clear D gene. The V end was cut by 5 bases, the J end by 1 base, with 11 bases between. CDR3 length: 14 amino acids. The germline gives CDR1 MDHEN, CDR2 SYDVKM. The CDR3 region has the DNA TGTGCCAGCAGTCCCCTGGCTCGGAACACTGAAGCTTTCTTT. It specifies CASSPLARNTEAFF. The variable domain in full, with the rest retrieved from reference TRBV28 and TRBJ1-1, is DVKVTQSSRYLVKRTGEKVFLECVQDMDHENMFWYRQDPGLGLRLIYFSYDVKMKEKGDIPEGYSVSREKKERFSLILESASTNQTSMYLCASSPLARNTEAFFGQGTRLTVV.

The chain uses TRBV20-1 and TRBJ1-2; 9 bases are shared with TRBD1. Losses at the gene ends were 5 bases for V and 9 bases for J; bases not matched to a gene: 10. Germline lookup yields CDR1 DFQATT and CDR2 SNEGSKA (reference sequence). This CDR3 spans 13 amino acids. This chain's CDR3 is CSAFAGTGMSYTF. The CDR3 bases are TGCAGTGCTTTTGCCGGGACAGGGATGAGCTACACCTTC.

This clonotype was seen a handful of times. The chain uses TRBV7-9 and TRBJ1-1; D gene ambiguous. The V gene's germline CDR1 is SEHNR and CDR2 FQNEAQ (reference sequence). Trimming removed 6 bases from V and 2 bases from J, with 10 bases in between. This CDR3 is 13 amino acids long. The CDR3 nucleotides read TGTGCCAGCAGAGGAGGAGGTAACACTGAAGCTTTCTTT. This gives the protein CASRGGGNTEAFF.

At least ten counts were recorded for this clonotype. The chain joins TRBV11-1 to TRBJ2-5; D is possibly TRBD2 (5 bases). Germline values: CDR1 SGHAT, CDR2 FQDESV (reference sequence). Trimming pared 1 base from V and 2 bases from J, leaving 11 bases between. The CDR3 spans 15 residues. CDR3 region: CASSLEPSLQETQYF. The CDR3, as DNA: TGTGCCAGCAGCTTAGAACCTAGCCTGCAAGAGACCCAGTACTTC.

This clonotype was recorded many times. The rearrangement links TRBV12-3 or TRBV12-4 to TRBJ1-5; D gene unclear. This CDR3 is 13 amino acids long. Trimming pared 1 base from V and 5 bases from J, leaving 6 bases between. The DNA of the CDR3 is TGTGCCAGCAGTTTAGGGCTGGATCAGCCCCAGCATTTT. Protein: CASSLGLDQPQHF.

This rearrangement joins TRBV12-5 to TRBJ2-1, with D perhaps given as TRBD1 or TRBD2 (5 bases each). CDR3 size: 12 residues. Germline loops: CDR1 LGHNT, CDR2 FRNRAP. V shed 7 bases and J shed 9 bases, with 13 bases lying between them. CDR3 in DNA: TGTGCTAGTGCTCCCGGGGCGGGTGAGCAGTTCTTC. It specifies CASAPGAGEQFF. Supplemented by reference TRBV12-5 and TRBJ2-1, the full variable domain reads DARVTQTPRHKVTEMGQEVTMRCQPILGHNTVFWYRQTMMQGLELLAYFRNRAPLDDSGMPKDRFSAEMPDATLATLKIQPSEPRDSAVYFCASAPGAGEQFFGPGTRLTVL.

V is TRBV20-1 and J is TRBJ1-2; D unclear. The V end lost 5 bases, the J end lost 3 bases, and 16 bases lay between the germline ends. The CDR3 covers 14 residues. CDR1 and CDR2 (germline): DFQATT, SNEGSKA (reference sequence). CDR3 DNA: TGCAGTGCTGAAGGGCCGAACGCTGACTATGGCTACACCTTC. This codes for CSAEGPNADYGYTF.

This clonotype was detected ten times or more. V usage is TRBV27 and J usage is TRBJ2-7; D is perhaps TRBD1 or TRBD2 (6 bases each). Germline CDR1 and CDR2: MNHEY and SMNVEV (reference sequence). Trimming shortened V by 3 bases and J by 4 bases, and 16 bases separated the two germline ends. The CDR3 spans 15 residues. The CDR3, as DNA: TGTGCCAGCAGTTTGTTTTTGGGGGGCGGATACGAGCAGTACTTC. Translation gives CASSLFLGGGYEQYF.

This sequence joins TRBV30 and TRBJ2-7, with 10 bases identical to TRBD2. The ends lost 4 bases at V and 2 bases at J; junction bases unmatched: 5. The germline V gene has CDR1 GTSNPN and CDR2 SVGIG (reference sequence). The CDR3 extends over 14 amino acids. The CDR3 region has the DNA TGTGCCTGGAATCTAGCGGGAGTGCCCTACGAGCAGTACTTC. Residues: CAWNLAGVPYEQYF. Filled out from reference TRBV30 and TRBJ2-7, the complete variable domain reads SQTIHQWPATLVQPVGSPLSLECTVEGTSNPNLYWYRQAAGRGLQLLFYSVGIGQISSEVPQNLSASRPQDRQFILSSKKLLLSDSGFYLCAWNLAGVPYEQYFGPGTRLTVT.

This clonotype was counted ten times or more. This chain links TRBV20-1 with TRBJ2-1, with D possibly being TRBD2 (7 bases). The CDR3 has 18 residues. CDR1 is DFQATT and CDR2 is SNEGSKA in the germline V gene (reference sequence). The V end was cut by 0 bases, the J end by 9 bases, with 27 bases between. Here the CDR3 reads CSARDPEGAGHLGIEQFF. The CDR3 bases are TGCAGTGCTAGAGATCCAGAAGGAGCGGGACACCTGGGGATTGAGCAGTTCTTC.

This clonotype has ten or more counts. This chain connects TRBV19 to TRBJ2-3; 9 bases match TRBD1. V dropped 3 bases and J dropped 4; count of bases not matched to a gene: 8. CDR1 and CDR2 (germline): LNHDA, SQIVND (reference sequence). CDR3 size: 16 residues. In nucleotides, the CDR3 is TGTGCCAGTAGTATCACCGGGACAGGGAACGCAGATACGCAGTATTTT. This encodes CASSITGTGNADTQYF. The full variable domain, its missing parts supplied by reference TRBV19 and TRBJ2-3, is DGGITQSPKYLFRKEGQNVTLSCEQNLNHDAMYWYRQDPGQGLRLIYYSQIVNDFQKGDIAEGYSVSREKKESFPLTVTSAQKNPTAFYLCASSITGTGNADTQYFGPGTRLTVL.

In regard to this clonotype: At one end the junction does not follow the germline gene, possibly because of a read error. The rearrangement uses TRBV7-9 and TRBJ2-2, with D unresolved. CDR3 length equals 15 residues. CDR1 and CDR2 from the germline V gene are SEHNR and FQNEAQ (reference sequence). The CDR3 protein is CASSFGVTNAGELFF. CDR3 nucleotide sequence: TGTGCCAGCAGCTTTGGCGTAACGAACGCCGGGGAGCTGTTTTTT.

This clonotype was recorded at least ten times. The CDR3 spells CASSLEAGGRNTIYF. CDR3 in DNA: TGTGCCAGCAGCTTAGAGGCAGGGGGCCGAAACACCATATATTTT. V gene TRBV11-2 combines with J gene TRBJ1-3, with 8 bases fitting TRBD1. The V segment lost 0 bases and the J segment 5 bases; nucleotides outside the gene matches: 3. The CDR3 is 15 residues long. Germline V CDR1 and CDR2: SGHAT, FQNNGV.

This chain joins TRBV30 and TRBJ2-7; 7 bases map to TRBD1. Per germline, CDR1 GTSNPN and CDR2 SVGIG (reference sequence). The CDR3 is made up of 13 amino acids. The V and J ends lost 8 bases and 1 base, in that order; junction bases with no gene match: 8. CDR3 in amino acids: CAPDTGESYEQYF. DNA of the CDR3: TGTGCCCCAGACACAGGGGAATCCTACGAGCAGTACTTC.

The J gene is TRBJ1-4, the V gene TRBV19; 7 positions agree with TRBD1. The germline CDR1 and CDR2 sequences are LNHDA and SQIVND (reference sequence). Losses at the gene ends were 6 bases for V and 0 bases for J; bases not matched to a gene: 4. CDR3 size: 15 residues. This CDR3 reads CASRVGGPTNEKLFF. The CDR3 DNA is TGTGCCAGTAGAGTAGGGGGCCCAACTAATGAAAAACTGTTTTTT.

The chain links TRBV20-1 to TRBJ2-7; 10 positions agree with TRBD2. The V gene's germline CDR1 is DFQATT and CDR2 SNEGSKA (reference sequence). The ends lost 5 bases at V and 7 bases at J; junction bases unmatched: 8. This CDR3 has 13 amino acids. The CDR3 DNA reads TGCAGTGCTCGGCTAGCGGGAGTGAGAGAGCAGTACTTC. It is translated as CSARLAGVREQYF.

This clonotype was observed many times. The V and J genes are TRBV28 and TRBJ2-7; 7 bases are shared with TRBD1. CDR1 is MDHEN, CDR2 SYDVKM, per germline. This CDR3 is 14 amino acids long. V shed 3 bases and J 5 bases; nucleotides not matched to a gene: 7. The CDR3 loop is CASSLSTGYHEQYF. The CDR3 region has the DNA TGTGCCAGCAGTTTGTCGACAGGGTACCACGAGCAGTACTTC.

This clonotype was picked up many times. One junction end does not reproduce the germline sequence, and a read error may be involved. The genes are TRBV6-1 and TRBJ1-5; 11 bases are shared with TRBD1. This CDR3 is built from 16 residues. Germline lookup yields CDR1 MNHNS and CDR2 SASEGT. The CDR3 bases are TGTGCCAGCAGGGAAGGGACAGGGGGACTAAATCAGCCCCAGCATTTT. Residues: CASREGTGGLNQPQHF.

This clonotype appeared a few times. The chain carries TRBV6-1 and TRBJ1-3; a possible D gene is TRBD1 (6 bases). Trimming removed 6 bases from V and 2 bases from J, with 14 bases in between. The CDR3 consists of 15 residues. Germline assignment: CDR1 MNHNS and CDR2 SASEGT. The CDR3 DNA reads as TGTGCCAGCAGAGCGAACAGGGTAGCTGGAAACACCATATATTTT. Translated, it gives CASRANRVAGNTIYF.

There are many counts of this clonotype. This chain connects TRBV2 to TRBJ2-3; D gene unclear. The CDR3 has 17 amino acids. Germline V CDR1 and CDR2: SNHLY, FYNNEI. V dropped 3 bases and J dropped 2 bases, with 18 bases sitting between them. The DNA of the CDR3 is TGTGCCAGCAGTGAGGTTTTGATCCTAACGGCCACAGATACGCAGTATTTT. Protein sequence: CASSEVLILTATDTQYF.

This clonotype came up a few times. The chain uses TRBV12-3 or TRBV12-4 and TRBJ1-2; D remains ambiguous. The germline V and J ends were trimmed by 3 bases and 4 bases, with 9 bases remaining between them. CDR3 size: 13 residues. CDR3 sequence reads: CASSFQAIYGYTF. CDR3 nucleotide sequence: TGTGCCAGCAGTTTCCAGGCAATCTATGGCTACACCTTC.

This clonotype appeared a few times. The CDR3 loop reads CSAAGQTNTEAFF. Here the CDR3 DNA reads TGCAGTGCTGCCGGACAGACGAACACTGAAGCTTTCTTT. The rearrangement links TRBV20-1 to TRBJ1-1; D is possibly TRBD1 (6 bases). Germline loops: CDR1 DFQATT, CDR2 SNEGSKA (reference sequence). Trimming shortened V by 5 bases and J by 1 base, and 11 bases separated the two germline ends. The CDR3 is made up of 13 amino acids.

The chain is built from TRBV5-4 and TRBJ2-7; possible D gene TRBD2, 6 bases. Looked up from germline, CDR1 is SGHNT and CDR2 is YYREEE (reference sequence). The CDR3 is 15 amino acids. The V gene lost 2 bases and the J gene lost 0 bases, with 12 bases spanning the gap. As DNA, the CDR3 is TGTGCCAGCAGCTTTGGCGCGGGGCCCTCCTACGAGCAGTACTTC. It yields the protein CASSFGAGPSYEQYF.